The 28 T cell receptor beta chains below all came from one sample that was sequenced in a study of Ad26.COV2.S vaccination and SARS-CoV-2 variants. Sample treatment: 15 to 20 received Ad26.COV2.S at low or high dose, single or two shots; about 5 received placebo; per-sample allocation not given. At day 63 after the first vaccine or placebo injection, samples were drawn. Data came from immunoSEQ multiplex PCR; TCRdb stores just in-frame clones and leaves some out. The sample has about 350,000 clones; roughly 90% are singletons. The specimen was peripheral blood, collected in a trial of Ad26.COV2.S vaccine versus placebo. These receptors came from a person between 18 and 65 years old who received the Ad26.COV2.S COVID-19 vaccine or a placebo.

This chain links TRBV27 with TRBJ1-2; maybe TRBD1 (5 bases). Germline loops: CDR1 MNHEY, CDR2 SMNVEV (reference sequence). The CDR3 consists of 15 residues. The ends were cut back, 2 bases at V and 7 bases at J, with 17 bases in the middle. This CDR3 is CASSLSGGKGSGYTF. Here the CDR3 DNA reads TGTGCCAGCAGTTTAAGTGGGGGGAAGGGATCTGGCTACACCTTC.

The chain couples TRBV6-2 or TRBV6-3 to TRBJ2-1; possibly TRBD2 for D (6 bases). Germline CDR1 reads MNHEY; CDR2 reads SVGEGT. This CDR3 has 15 residues. V was trimmed by 5 bases and J by 4 bases, leaving 15 bases between them. This chain's CDR3 is CASSVNRGRYNEQFF. CDR3 bases: TGTGCCAGCAGTGTTAATCGGGGGAGATACAATGAGCAGTTCTTC.

This rearrangement joins TRBV7-9 to TRBJ1-4; tentatively, D is TRBD1 (5 bases). This CDR3 is built from 14 residues. The ends were cut back, 7 bases at V and 7 bases at J, with 16 bases in the middle. The germline V gene has CDR1 SEHNR and CDR2 FQNEAQ (reference sequence). Here the CDR3 reads CASNNGGGGEKLFF. The CDR3 DNA follows: TGTGCCAGCAACAACGGGGGAGGTGGTGAAAAACTGTTTTTT. Full variable domain (rest looked up from reference TRBV7-9 and TRBJ1-4): DTGVSQNPRHKITKRGQNVTFRCDPISEHNRLYWYRQTLGQGPEFLTYFQNEAQLEKSRLLSDRFSAERPKGSFSTLEIQRTEQGDSAMYLCASNNGGGGEKLFFGSGTQLSVL.

This sequence joins TRBV29-1 and TRBJ1-2, with no clear D. The CDR3 sequence is 12 residues long. Germline-derived CDR1 and CDR2 are SQVTM and ANQGSEA. V was shortened by 6 bases and J by 2 bases, with 10 bases between the two germline ends. Written as DNA, the CDR3 is TGCAGCGTCCTTACCCAGAACTATGGCTACACCTTC. Protein: CSVLTQNYGYTF.

This clone was recorded only once. This chain links TRBV29-1 with TRBJ2-5, with 15 bases aligning to TRBD2. V dropped 3 bases and J dropped 5; count of bases not matched to a gene: 4. The germline V gene encodes CDR1 SQVTM and CDR2 ANQGSEA. The CDR3 is 15 amino acids. The CDR3 region is CSVEPGTSGGETQYF. The CDR3 DNA follows: TGCAGCGTTGAGCCGGGGACTAGCGGGGGGGAGACCCAGTACTTC.

V is TRBV27 and J is TRBJ1-1, with 11 bases aligning to TRBD1. The germline V gene has CDR1 MNHEY and CDR2 SMNVEV (reference sequence). After removal of 4 bases from V and 6 bases from J, the junction contained 10 bases not matched to a gene. CDR3 length: 16 amino acids. The CDR3 sequence: CASSSLRTGGRSEAFF. In DNA, the CDR3 is TGTGCCAGCAGTTCCCTGCGGACAGGGGGCAGATCTGAAGCTTTCTTT.

The V and J genes are TRBV4-1 and TRBJ1-1, with 7 bases lining up with TRBD1. CDR3 length equals 18 residues. Germline CDR1 reads MGHRA; CDR2 reads YSYEKL. With V trimmed by 3 bases and J by 0 bases, 13 bases remained unmatched. CDR3 coding DNA: TGCGCCAGCAGCCATGCCGGGACAGCTCTATTTATGAACACTGAAGCTTTCTTT. Its protein product is CASSHAGTALFMNTEAFF.

This chain joins TRBV5-1 and TRBJ2-7; 8 bases agree with TRBD1. Germline V gene lookup returns CDR1 SGHRS and CDR2 YFSETQ. Trimming at V came to 4 bases and at J to 2 bases, leaving 5 bases not matched to a gene. The CDR3 covers 14 residues. CDR3 in DNA: TGCGCCAGCAGCCCCGGACAGGGACCCTACGAGCAGTACTTC. Protein: CASSPGQGPYEQYF.

V gene TRBV11-2 combines with J gene TRBJ1-3; D remains unclear. CDR3 length: 16 residues. Trimming stripped 4 bases from V and 0 bases from J, with 13 bases between. Per germline, CDR1 SGHAT and CDR2 FQNNGV. The CDR3 bases are TGTGCCAGCAGCTCAATGGCAGCTGTCTCTGGAAACACCATATATTTT. It translates to CASSSMAAVSGNTIYF.

The chain has TRBV2 and TRBJ2-7; perhaps TRBD2 as D (6 bases). The CDR3 extends over 15 amino acids. Trimming took off 4 bases at V and 3 bases at J, with 16 bases between the two ends. Germline V gene data show CDR1 as SNHLY and CDR2 as FYNNEI. DNA of the CDR3: TGTGCCAGCAGTGCCAGACCGGGACTGATCTACGAGCAGTACTTC. Protein sequence: CASSARPGLIYEQYF. Based on the CDR3 plus reference TRBV2 and TRBJ2-7, the full variable domain is EPEVTQTPSHQVTQMGQEVILRCVPISNHLYFYWYRQILGQKVEFLVSFYNNEISEKSEIFDDQFSVERPDGSNFTLKIRSTKLEDSAMYFCASSARPGLIYEQYFGPGTRLTVT.

This chain joins TRBV19 and TRBJ1-2; possible D gene TRBD1, 6 bases. Deletions cut 6 bases from V and 3 bases from J, with 14 bases between. This CDR3 has 14 amino acids. In germline, CDR1 is LNHDA, CDR2 SQIVND (reference sequence). CDR3 protein: CASRRGQDDYGYTF. The CDR3 region has the DNA TGTGCCAGTAGGCGGGGGCAGGACGACTATGGCTACACCTTC.

There are many counts of this clone. This chain connects TRBV2 to TRBJ2-2, with TRBD1 matching over 8 bases. From germline, CDR1 is SNHLY and CDR2 FYNNEI. The CDR3 consists of 13 residues. V shed 6 bases and J 5 bases; nucleotides not matched to a gene: 2. The CDR3 DNA is TGTGCCAGCAGAGACAGGGGTACCGGGGAGCTGTTTTTT. This codes for CASRDRGTGELFF. The whole variable domain, remainder taken from reference TRBV2 and TRBJ2-2, is EPEVTQTPSHQVTQMGQEVILRCVPISNHLYFYWYRQILGQKVEFLVSFYNNEISEKSEIFDDQFSVERPDGSNFTLKIRSTKLEDSAMYFCASRDRGTGELFFGEGSRLTVL.

This clone has only a few counts. V usage is TRBV7-2 and J usage is TRBJ1-5; 10 bases align to TRBD1. The CDR3 runs to 15 residues. CDR1 and CDR2 from the germline V gene are SGHTA and FQGNSA. The V segment lost 4 bases and the J segment 3 bases; nucleotides outside the gene matches: 3. CDR3: CASSWTGGTNQPQHF. The CDR3, as DNA: TGTGCCAGCAGCTGGACAGGGGGGACCAATCAGCCCCAGCATTTT.

In this sample, this clone turned up a few times. The chain carries TRBV28 and TRBJ1-2, with TRBD1 matching 8 bases. In germline, CDR1 is MDHEN, CDR2 SYDVKM. Trimming cost V 5 bases and J 4 bases; bases outside gene matches: 12. This CDR3 region has 16 residues. CDR3 DNA: TGTGCCAGCAGTCGGACCTATACAGGGGGGAGCTATGGCTACACCTTC. Encoded protein: CASSRTYTGGSYGYTF.

This chain connects TRBV6-5 to TRBJ1-4; D gene ambiguous. Per germline, CDR1 MNHEY and CDR2 SVGAGI. This CDR3 comprises 15 residues. The V gene lost 6 bases and the J gene lost 4 bases, with 15 bases spanning the gap. The CDR3 region has the DNA TGTGCCAGCAGCGAGGATTGGCGACTTAATGAAAAACTGTTTTTT. Translating it yields CASSEDWRLNEKLFF.

The chain has TRBV7-8 and TRBJ2-3; the D gene is possibly TRBD2 (5 bases). This CDR3 spans 16 amino acids. Trimming shortened V by 5 bases and J by 0 bases, and 15 bases separated the two germline ends. The germline V gene encodes CDR1 SGHVS and CDR2 FQNEAQ. CDR3 region: CASSLPGGPSTDTQYF. For the CDR3, the DNA is TGTGCCAGCAGCCTCCCGGGCGGGCCGAGCACAGATACGCAGTATTTT. Combining the CDR3 with reference TRBV7-8 and TRBJ2-3 gives the whole variable domain GAGVSQSPRYKVAKRGQDVALRCDPISGHVSLFWYQQALGQGPEFLTYFQNEAQLDKSGLPSDRFFAERPEGSVSTLKIQRTQQEDSAVYLCASSLPGGPSTDTQYFGPGTRLTVL.

V and J are TRBV28 and TRBJ2-5; the match to TRBD2 covers 8 bases. With V trimmed by 6 bases and J by 4 bases, 10 bases remained unmatched. The CDR3 runs 15 residues. Per the germline V gene, CDR1 is MDHEN and CDR2 is SYDVKM. As DNA, the CDR3 is TGTGCCAGCAGCCACGGTACGGCGGGAGGAGAGACCCAGTACTTC. It yields the protein CASSHGTAGGETQYF.

The rearrangement uses TRBV5-6 and TRBJ2-2, with a possible D match to TRBD1 (6 bases). This CDR3 contains 13 residues. Germline V gives CDR1 SGHDT, CDR2 YYEEEE. V lost 6 bases and J lost 9, with 15 bases in between. The CDR3 here is CASTRTAGRELFF. DNA for the CDR3: TGTGCCAGCACCAGGACAGCCGGGAGGGAGCTGTTTTTT. The whole variable domain, remainder taken from reference TRBV5-6 and TRBJ2-2, is DAGVTQSPTHLIKTRGQQVTLRCSPKSGHDTVSWYQQALGQGPQFIFQYYEEEERQRGNFPDRFSGHQFPNYSSELNVNALLLGDSALYLCASTRTAGRELFFGEGSRLTVL.

The chain uses TRBV18 and TRBJ1-1, with no clear D. CDR1 KGHSH and CDR2 LQKENI come from the germline V gene. The CDR3 loop spans 13 amino acids. Trimming cost V 11 bases and J 4 bases, with 17 bases left between them. The chain's CDR3 is CAGADGVGTEAFF. The CDR3 nucleotides read TGTGCCGGTGCCGACGGGGTAGGCACTGAAGCTTTCTTT.

V usage is TRBV6-5 and J usage is TRBJ1-1; 11 bases agree with TRBD1. This CDR3 is built from 15 residues. V was clipped by 6 bases and J by 2 bases; unmatched bases: 5. Germline-derived CDR1 and CDR2 are MNHEY and SVGAGI. The CDR3 region is CASRPGTGGNTEAFF. The DNA for the CDR3 is TGTGCCAGCAGACCTGGGACAGGGGGAAACACTGAAGCTTTCTTT.

The V and J genes are TRBV5-1 and TRBJ1-1, with D maybe TRBD1 (5 bases). The V end lost 4 bases, the J end lost 4 bases, and 17 bases lay between the germline ends. This CDR3 has 15 residues. Germline V gene lookup returns CDR1 SGHRS and CDR2 YFSETQ. This CDR3 reads CASSLYGQEGTEAFF. In DNA form, the CDR3 reads TGCGCCAGCAGCCTCTACGGACAAGAGGGCACTGAAGCTTTCTTT.

The chain recombines TRBV19 with TRBJ2-1, with D perhaps TRBD2 (6 bases). The V end lost 2 bases, the J end lost 4 bases, and 9 bases lay between the germline ends. Germline CDR1 reads LNHDA; CDR2 reads SQIVND (reference sequence). The CDR3 length is 14 residues. CDR3 protein: CASSITSIYNEQFF. For the CDR3, the DNA is TGTGCCAGTAGTATAACTAGCATATACAATGAGCAGTTCTTC.

This chain joins TRBV27 and TRBJ2-3; the D gene could be TRBD1 or TRBD2 (5 bases each). The length of the CDR3 is 16 residues. Germline V gene data show CDR1 as MNHEY and CDR2 as SMNVEV (reference sequence). The ends were cut back, 9 bases at V and 2 bases at J, with 21 bases in the middle. The CDR3 DNA sequence: TGTGCCAGTCAGTCAGCTAGACGGGGCTCCACAGATACGCAGTATTTT. Amino acid sequence: CASQSARRGSTDTQYF.

The genes are TRBV28 and TRBJ1-1; TRBD1 might be the D (5 bases). The germline gives CDR1 MDHEN, CDR2 SYDVKM. The CDR3 covers 19 residues. Between the trimmed V and J ends, which lost 5 bases and 0 bases, there was a span of 25 bases. In DNA, the CDR3 is TGTGCCAGCAGTGGAGCGGGATTTCCTCAGGGTAGTCTGAACACTGAAGCTTTCTTT. Its protein is CASSGAGFPQGSLNTEAFF.

V and J are TRBV19 and TRBJ1-1, with D perhaps matching TRBD1 (5 bases). CDR3 size: 14 residues. Germline CDR1 LNHDA, CDR2 SQIVND (reference sequence). V was cut by 5 bases and J by 2 bases, with 12 bases left in between. In DNA, the CDR3 is TGTGCCAGTAGTGACCGGGACGGCAACACTGAAGCTTTCTTT. It specifies CASSDRDGNTEAFF.

This rearrangement joins TRBV6-5 to TRBJ1-5; a weak D match, TRBD1 (5 bases). The CDR3 is 12 amino acids. The V and J ends lost 6 bases and 4 bases respectively, with 7 bases between them. The germline V gene has CDR1 MNHEY and CDR2 SVGAGI. The CDR3, as DNA: TGTGCCAGCAGGGGACGGAATCAGCCCCAGCATTTT. Amino acids: CASRGRNQPQHF.

The chain joins TRBV19 to TRBJ1-2, with TRBD1 as a possible D gene (6 bases). V was pared by 4 bases and J by 7 bases, with 16 bases between. The CDR3 loop spans 14 amino acids. CDR1 is LNHDA, CDR2 SQIVND, per germline (reference sequence). The CDR3, as DNA: TGTGCCAGTAGTACCACCGGCGGGGGCGGTGGCTACACCTTC. It encodes CASSTTGGGGGYTF.

This clone appeared a few times. The chain joins TRBV4-3 to TRBJ1-2; a weak D match, TRBD1 (6 bases). The CDR3 is made up of 15 amino acids. V dropped 0 bases and J dropped 6 bases, with 14 bases sitting between them. CDR1 LGHNA and CDR2 YSLEER come from the germline V gene. The CDR3 is CASSQEVGAWDGYTF. In DNA, the CDR3 is TGCGCCAGCAGCCAAGAAGTGGGGGCGTGGGATGGCTACACCTTC.